This T cell receptor (beta chain) originates from a study of control samples from healthy donors and cancer patients. This CDR3 is built from 18 residues. Germline CDR1 MNHEY, CDR2 SVGEGT. The trim removed 6 bases at V and 8 bases at J, leaving 21 bases unmatched. The method was immunoSEQ multiplex PCR; TCRdb's version includes in-frame clones alone and lacks a portion of them. The repertoire has roughly 84,000 clones, about nine tenths of them found once; the top ten carry approximately 7%. This clonotype originated in a man aged 45 to 65 in good health. The sequenced sample was blood. The rearrangement joins TRBV6-2 or TRBV6-3 to TRBJ2-2; 7 nucleotides match TRBD1. Here the CDR3 reads CASSHAQPDRLAFGELFF. As DNA, the CDR3 is TGTGCCAGCAGCCACGCACAACCGGACAGGTTGGCCTTTGGGGAGCTGTTTTTT.